The 27 T cell receptor beta chains below come from one sample, sequenced in a study of CD8 T cells in ankylosing spondylitis. MiXCR was run by TCRdb on the 5' RACE reads, yielding one entry per CDR3 protein. The sample has some 37,000 distinct CDR3 sequences; about 10% are singletons. Sequenced input: synovial fluid, either unsorted or a sorted T cell fraction (not recorded which). These receptors all stem from a male donor with ankylosing spondylitis.

This clonotype was detected a few times. The V call is TRBV19, the J call TRBJ2-7, with D perhaps matching TRBD2 (5 bases). V shed 4 bases and J shed 3 bases, with 10 bases lying between them. The CDR3 covers 13 residues. The germline gives CDR1 LNHDA, CDR2 SQIVND (reference sequence). The CDR3 loop is CASSRTRGYEQYF. DNA of the CDR3: TGTGCCAGTAGTAGGACCCGGGGCTACGAGCAGTACTTC.

The chain is built from TRBV4-1 and TRBJ1-6; no firm D call. CDR3 length: 12 amino acids. CDR1 is MGHRA and CDR2 is YSYEKL in the germline V gene. Trimming took 4 bases from V and 9 from J, leaving 7 bases between them. DNA of the CDR3: TGCGCCAGCAGCCTGCGTGGTTCACCCCTCCACTTT. This sequence encodes CASSLRGSPLHF.

This clonotype appeared many times. V and J are TRBV20-1 and TRBJ2-3; 7 bases are shared with TRBD2. The V and J ends lost 6 bases and 5 bases, in that order; junction bases with no gene match: 20. CDR3 size: 17 residues. Germline lookup yields CDR1 DFQATT and CDR2 SNEGSKA (reference sequence). CDR3 sequence (DNA): TGCAGTGCCGAAAAAGGCCGGGCGGGAGAGGGTAGAGATACGCAGTATTTT. Protein sequence: CSAEKGRAGEGRDTQYF.

This clonotype came up a few times. The chain combines TRBV24-1 with TRBJ2-5; D is uncertain. The CDR3 loop spans 14 amino acids. In germline, CDR1 is KGHDR, CDR2 SFDVKD. V was shortened by 5 bases and J by 2 bases, with 11 bases between the two germline ends. CDR3 coding DNA: TGTGCCACCAGTGGGACCGATACACAAGAGACCCAGTACTTC. It yields the protein CATSGTDTQETQYF.

The chain recombines TRBV5-4 with TRBJ2-7, with TRBD2 matching over 10 bases. Trimming cost V 2 bases and J 6 bases; bases outside gene matches: 8. This CDR3 spans 15 amino acids. Germline lookup yields CDR1 SGHNT and CDR2 YYREEE (reference sequence). The CDR3 loop is CASSLQREGLGEQYF. CDR3 bases: TGTGCCAGCAGCTTACAGCGGGAGGGCCTGGGCGAGCAGTACTTC.

The table lists this clonotype with many counts. The J gene is TRBJ2-1, the V gene TRBV24-1; the match to TRBD2 covers 15 bases. The V gene end was trimmed by 4 bases and the J gene end by 8 bases; junction bases not matched to a gene: 5. The CDR3 loop spans 16 amino acids. The germline CDR1 and CDR2 sequences are KGHDR and SFDVKD. In DNA, the CDR3 is TGTGCCACCAGTGAACCGCGGACTAGCGGGAGGGATGAGCAGTTCTTC. This sequence encodes CATSEPRTSGRDEQFF.

This chain uses TRBV9 with TRBJ1-1, with 7 bases that match TRBD1. The CDR3 is 17 residues long. Germline CDR1 reads SGDLS; CDR2 reads YYNGEE. J gave up 2 bases and V 1 base, and 11 bases lay outside the gene matches. The CDR3 nucleotides are TGTGCCAGCAGCGTAAGAGACAGGGTCAAAAAAAACACTGAAGCTTTCTTT. Amino acid sequence: CASSVRDRVKKNTEAFF. The full variable domain, in which reference TRBV9 and TRBJ1-1 provide the parts outside the CDR3, is DSGVTQTPKHLITATGQRVTLRCSPRSGDLSVYWYQQSLDQGLQFLIQYYNGEERAKGNILERFSAQQFPDLHSELNLSSLELGDSALYFCASSVRDRVKKNTEAFFGQGTRLTVV.

There are many counts of this clonotype. The J gene is TRBJ2-1, the V gene TRBV9, with a weak D call TRBD2 (5 bases). This CDR3 has 14 amino acids. The V and J ends lost 4 bases and 6 bases respectively, with 14 bases between them. Germline loops: CDR1 SGDLS, CDR2 YYNGEE. CDR3 bases: TGTGCCAGCAGCACTGGGGAGAGAGTCAATGAGCAGTTCTTC. Translated: CASSTGERVNEQFF.

This clonotype was seen a handful of times. The chain joins TRBV12-3 or TRBV12-4 to TRBJ2-2; 8 positions agree with TRBD2. The CDR3 loop spans 15 amino acids. Germline trimming cut 4 bases from V and 3 bases from J; bases unmatched to any gene: 4. The CDR3 bases are TGTGCCAGCAGTTCTAGCGGGCCTTACACCGGGGAGCTGTTTTTT. Translating gives CASSSSGPYTGELFF.

This clonotype was detected a few times. The chain joins TRBV25-1 to TRBJ2-3; TRBD1 aligns across 7 bases. The ends lost 6 bases at V and 4 bases at J; junction bases unmatched: 10. CDR3 length equals 15 residues. CDR1 and CDR2 from the germline V gene are MGHDK and SYGVNS. The CDR3 region has the DNA TGTGCCAGCAGCTGGACAGGTGTTGGACCAGATACGCAGTATTTT. Translating gives CASSWTGVGPDTQYF. Drawing the rest from reference TRBV25-1 and TRBJ2-3, the complete variable domain is EADIYQTPRYLVIGTGKKITLECSQTMGHDKMYWYQQDPGMELHLIHYSYGVNSTEKGDLSSESTVSRIRTEHFPLTLESARPSHTSQYLCASSWTGVGPDTQYFGPGTRLTVL.

In this sample, this clonotype turned up many times. The chain couples TRBV27 to TRBJ2-7, with TRBD2 matching 9 bases. The CDR3 has 14 amino acids. Germline values: CDR1 MNHEY, CDR2 SMNVEV (reference sequence). J gave up 4 bases and V 5 bases, and 6 bases lay outside the gene matches. The DNA for the CDR3 is TGTGCCAGCAGTCTAAGACTAGCGGAGTACGAGCAGTACTTC. Its translation: CASSLRLAEYEQYF.

This clonotype was counted at least ten times. The J gene is TRBJ2-2, the V gene TRBV20-1; D is uncertain. Trimming took 3 bases from V and 3 from J, leaving 8 bases between them. This CDR3 region has 13 residues. The germline CDR1 and CDR2 sequences are DFQATT and SNEGSKA (reference sequence). The CDR3 bases are TGCAGTGCTAGTGGACCCTACACCGGGGAGCTGTTTTTT. Translation: CSASGPYTGELFF.

The V call is TRBV7-2, the J call TRBJ2-7, with 8 nucleotides matching TRBD2. The CDR3 sequence is 15 residues long. V lost 1 base and J lost 6; bases outside the gene matches: 8. Germline CDR1 SGHTA, CDR2 FQGNSA. CDR3 sequence: CASSLDTAGVREQYF. The CDR3 coding sequence is TGTGCCAGCAGCTTAGATACAGCGGGAGTTCGCGAGCAGTACTTC. Combining the CDR3 with reference TRBV7-2 and TRBJ2-7 gives the whole variable domain GAGVSQSPSNKVTEKGKDVELRCDPISGHTALYWYRQSLGQGLEFLIYFQGNSAPDKSGLPSDRFSAERTGGSVSTLTIQRTQQEDSAVYLCASSLDTAGVREQYFGPGTRLTVT.

The rearrangement joins TRBV28 to TRBJ1-1; D might be TRBD1 (5 bases). CDR3 length: 14 residues. Germline V gene sequence: CDR1 MDHEN, CDR2 SYDVKM. V was clipped by 4 bases and J by 5 bases, with 14 bases between them. In DNA form, the CDR3 reads TGTGCCAGCAGTTCCCCTCAGGGTGGGACTGAAGCTTTCTTT. Translation: CASSSPQGGTEAFF.

This clonotype was detected many times. This chain connects TRBV27 to TRBJ2-7; TRBD2 is a possible D gene (6 bases). Trimming removed 5 bases at V and 2 bases at J, with 16 bases between. Germline V gives CDR1 MNHEY, CDR2 SMNVEV (reference sequence). The CDR3 is made up of 15 amino acids. The CDR3 is CASSGRRESPYEQYF. DNA of the CDR3: TGTGCCAGCAGTGGGAGACGGGAGTCCCCCTACGAGCAGTACTTC.

Concerning this clonotype itself: This could be a read error, since a much larger clone is one nucleotide away. The chain employs TRBV6-4 and TRBJ2-3, with TRBD2 identical over 8 bases. The CDR3 extends over 16 amino acids. The junction had 12 bases not matched to a gene; V was cut back by 6 bases and J by 4 bases. CDR1 MRHNA and CDR2 SNTAGT come from the germline V gene. This CDR3 reads CASSPVAGRSPDTQYF. The CDR3 DNA reads as TGTGCCAGCAGCCCCGTAGCGGGACGGTCCCCAGATACGCAGTATTTT.

This clonotype occurred a few times. This chain joins TRBV28 and TRBJ2-3; no clear D. Germline lookup yields CDR1 MDHEN and CDR2 SYDVKM. V lost 5 bases and J 1 base, leaving 10 bases between the germline ends. This CDR3 comprises 14 residues. Here the CDR3 DNA reads TGTGCCAGCAGTCCCACGCCCCGCACAGATACGCAGTATTTT. The encoded protein is CASSPTPRTDTQYF.

This clonotype has at least ten counts. The V call is TRBV24-1, the J call TRBJ2-2, with unresolved D. Germline V CDR1 and CDR2: KGHDR, SFDVKD. The CDR3 is made up of 13 amino acids. V lost 6 bases and J 6 bases, leaving 10 bases between the germline ends. CDR3 protein: CATSSPDPGELFF. The CDR3 DNA is TGTGCCACCAGTTCCCCGGACCCCGGGGAGCTGTTTTTT.

The V call is TRBV7-2, the J call TRBJ1-1; no definite D call. The CDR3 runs to 15 residues. The V end was cut by 0 bases, the J end by 3 bases, with 11 bases between. The germline gives CDR1 SGHTA, CDR2 FQGNSA. In DNA form, the CDR3 reads TGTGCCAGCAGCTTAGCAGGCCTTGGGTACACTGAAGCTTTCTTT. This gives the protein CASSLAGLGYTEAFF.

The rearrangement links TRBV16 to TRBJ2-7; D is unresolved. Per the germline V gene, CDR1 is KGHSY and CDR2 is FQNENV. The CDR3 totals 14 residues. The V and J ends lost 2 bases and 3 bases respectively, with 11 bases between them. DNA for the CDR3: TGTGCCAGCAGCCAAGCTCCGTCCTACTACGAGCAGTACTTC. This sequence encodes CASSQAPSYYEQYF. Based on the CDR3 plus reference TRBV16 and TRBJ2-7, the full variable domain is GEEVAQTPKHLVRGEGQKAKLYCAPIKGHSYVFWYQQVLKNEFKFLISFQNENVFDETGMPKERFSAKCLPNSPCSLEIQATKLEDSAVYFCASSQAPSYYEQYFGPGTRLTVT.

This clonotype was picked up many times. This sequence joins TRBV28 and TRBJ2-7; 14 bases match TRBD2. Looked up from germline, CDR1 is MDHEN and CDR2 is SYDVKM. The CDR3 has 19 amino acids. The junction had 16 bases not matched to a gene; V was cut back by 4 bases and J by 5 bases. In DNA form, the CDR3 reads TGTGCCAGCAGTTCAACCGCTTGGACTAGCGGGAGGAGAACTAACGAGCAGTACTTC. Translating gives CASSSTAWTSGRRTNEQYF. Together with reference TRBV28 and TRBJ2-7, the CDR3 gives the full variable domain: DVKVTQSSRYLVKRTGEKVFLECVQDMDHENMFWYRQDPGLGLRLIYFSYDVKMKEKGDIPEGYSVSREKKERFSLILESASTNQTSMYLCASSSTAWTSGRRTNEQYFGPGTRLTVT.

This clonotype has at least ten counts. The rearrangement links TRBV20-1 to TRBJ2-1; possible D gene TRBD2, 5 bases. Trimming stripped 1 base from V and 0 bases from J, with 28 bases between. Germline CDR1 reads DFQATT; CDR2 reads SNEGSKA (reference sequence). The CDR3 runs 21 residues. This chain's CDR3 is CSARVVGGPIIRAPSYNEQFF. The CDR3 DNA follows: TGCAGTGCTAGAGTAGTAGGCGGGCCAATAATTCGAGCTCCCTCCTACAATGAGCAGTTCTTC.

This clonotype was seen a few times. V usage is TRBV7-2 and J usage is TRBJ2-1; D gene unclear. The CDR3 is 16 amino acids. CDR1 SGHTA and CDR2 FQGNSA come from the germline V gene. Trimming took 2 bases from V and 7 from J, leaving 18 bases between them. CDR3 protein: CASSLWADPTANEQFF. The CDR3 nucleotides read TGTGCCAGCAGCTTATGGGCGGACCCCACGGCTAATGAGCAGTTCTTC.

V and J are TRBV3-1 and TRBJ2-7, with 8 bases aligning to TRBD1. The ends lost 4 bases at V and 3 bases at J; junction bases unmatched: 5. Germline V lookup: CDR1 LGHDT, CDR2 YNNKEL (reference sequence). CDR3 length: 14 amino acids. Here the CDR3 reads CASSLDRGVYEQYF. The CDR3, as DNA: TGTGCCAGCAGCCTAGACAGGGGCGTCTACGAGCAGTACTTC.

J is TRBJ2-7 and V is TRBV14, with D perhaps matching TRBD2 (5 bases). The V gene lost 0 bases and the J gene lost 12 bases, with 12 bases spanning the gap. Germline V lookup: CDR1 SGHDN, CDR2 FVKESK. The CDR3 loop spans 12 amino acids. The CDR3 bases are TGTGCCAGCAGCCAAGATCGGGGTGCGCGGTACTTC. Encoded protein: CASSQDRGARYF.

This clonotype was found a few times. The rearrangement joins TRBV2 to TRBJ2-1; 9 bases agree with TRBD1. CDR3 size: 14 residues. Germline V gene data show CDR1 as SNHLY and CDR2 as FYNNEI. V shed 8 bases and J 9 bases; nucleotides not matched to a gene: 11. CDR3 coding DNA: TGTGCCAGCTCTCGGAGAACAGGGGGCCCTGAGCAGTTCTTC. It yields the protein CASSRRTGGPEQFF.

At least ten counts were recorded for this clonotype. CDR3 bases: TGTGCCAGCAGCTTGTCCTCCTCTAGCGGCAATGAGCAGTTCTTC. As protein: CASSLSSSSGNEQFF. The chain is built from TRBV7-8 and TRBJ2-1; TRBD2 matches 7 bases. With V trimmed by 3 bases and J by 6 bases, 8 bases remained unmatched. Germline values: CDR1 SGHVS, CDR2 FQNEAQ. The CDR3 has 15 amino acids.